Listed below are T cell receptor beta chains from one sample, sequenced in a study of cytomegalovirus exposure and HLA in healthy donors. The table came from immunoSEQ multiplex PCR; TCRdb's copy has only in-frame clones and leaves some out. This table lists over 55,000 clones. Input material: PBMCs. Every receptor here comes from a boy aged 10-17 years in good health and CMV-seronegative. Each CDR3 is given with its conserved first and last residue. The D gene is left open where the match is weak.

j_call,d_call,v_call,cdr3_aa,cdr3_nt
TRBJ2-1,TRBD1,TRBV19,CASTNRPSGGRCRSGYTYNEQFF,TGTGCCAGTACCAATCGCCCCTCAGGGGGCAGATGCCGTTCGGGGTACACCTACAATGAGCAGTTCTTC
TRBJ1-1,TRBD1,TRBV2,CASEGQGVLGTEAFF,TGTGCCAGCGAGGGACAGGGAGTTTTGGGCACTGAAGCTTTCTTT
TRBJ1-4,-,TRBV9,CASSVGGATNEKLFF,TGTGCCAGCAGCGTAGGAGGAGCAACTAATGAAAAACTGTTTTTT
TRBJ1-2,-,TRBV4-1,CASSQVYQGPYGYTF,TGCGCCAGCAGCCAAGTCTACCAGGGTCCCTATGGCTACACCTTC
TRBJ1-4,-,TRBV11-2,CASSLGGNLNEKLFF,TGTGCCAGCAGCTTAGGCGGCAACCTTAATGAAAAACTGTTTTTT
TRBJ1-1,TRBD1,TRBV5-1,CASSLSRTGGAAFF,TGCGCCAGCAGCCTTTCCAGGACAGGGGGAGCAGCTTTCTTT
TRBJ2-3,TRBD1,TRBV30,CAWSQGAFTDTQYF,TGTGCCTGGTCACAGGGGGCTTTCACAGATACGCAGTATTTT
TRBJ2-7,-,TRBV4-1,CASSQEGRSSYEQYF,TGCGCCAGCAGCCAAGAGGGGAGGAGCTCCTACGAGCAGTACTTC
TRBJ1-2,-,TRBV13,CASSLGRSYGYTF,TGTGCCAGCAGCTTAGGACGGAGCTATGGCTACACCTTC
TRBJ2-1,-,TRBV5-1,CASSLSRYSYNEQFF,TGCGCCAGCAGCTTGTCGCGTTACTCCTACAATGAGCAGTTCTTC
TRBJ1-4,-,TRBV6-5,CASSYGGVGEKLFF,TGTGCCAGCAGTTACGGGGGGGTCGGTGAAAAACTGTTTTTT
TRBJ2-7,-,TRBV19,CASSRSGYDYEQYF,TGTGCCAGTAGTAGGTCCGGGTACGACTACGAGCAGTACTTC
TRBJ2-7,-,TRBV6-1,CASGEFSYEQYF,TGTGCCAGCGGAGAGTTCTCCTACGAGCAGTACTTC
TRBJ2-4,-,TRBV4-1,CASSQAIRTRARENIQYF,TGCGCCAGCAGCCAAGCTATCAGGACACGAGCTCGGGAAAACATTCAGTACTTC
TRBJ2-2,-,TRBV4-1,CASSQDGDFSGELFF,TGCGCCAGCAGCCAAGACGGGGATTTCTCCGGGGAGCTGTTTTTT
TRBJ2-1,TRBD1,TRBV30,CAWSMGQGIDEQFF,TGTGCCTGGAGTATGGGACAGGGGATCGATGAGCAGTTCTTC
TRBJ2-6,-,TRBV6-5,CASSRGGSGANVLTF,TGTGCCAGCAGTCGAGGGGGTTCTGGGGCCAACGTCCTGACTTTC
TRBJ2-1,TRBD2,TRBV27,CASSQRLAGGLNEQFF,TGTGCCAGCAGCCAGAGACTAGCGGGGGGGCTTAATGAGCAGTTCTTC
TRBJ2-3,TRBD2,TRBV29-1,CSATSGSRTDTQYF,TGCAGCGCGACTAGCGGGAGTCGGACAGATACGCAGTATTTT
TRBJ1-5,TRBD1,TRBV19,CASSIVGTDKNQPQHF,TGTGCCAGTAGTATAGTGGGGACAGACAAGAATCAGCCCCAGCATTTT
TRBJ2-1,-,TRBV5-6,CASSVRGYNEQFF,TGTGCCAGCAGCGTGCGAGGGTACAATGAGCAGTTCTTC
TRBJ1-2,TRBD1,TRBV5-4,CASSLEAGGVNGYTF,TGTGCCAGCAGCTTGGAGGCAGGGGGCGTGAATGGCTACACCTTC
TRBJ1-2,-,TRBV7-3,CASSRSQGNGYTF,TGTGCCAGCAGCAGATCCCAGGGTAATGGCTACACCTTC
TRBJ1-5,TRBD1,TRBV10-2,CASRLRDRGRQEPQHF,TGCGCCAGCAGGCTCCGAGACAGGGGCCGCCAGGAGCCCCAGCATTTT
TRBJ1-5,TRBD1,TRBV19,CASSIGGQLDQPQHF,TGTGCCAGTAGTATTGGGGGACAGTTAGATCAGCCCCAGCATTTT
TRBJ1-1,-,TRBV10-2,CASIGQHTEAFF,TGCGCCAGCATCGGACAGCACACTGAAGCTTTCTTT
TRBJ1-1,-,TRBV6-1,CASSYRDKAFF,TGTGCCAGCAGTTACCGCGATAAAGCTTTCTTT
TRBJ2-2,-,TRBV5-1,CASRLESRGGELFF,TGCGCCAGCAGATTGGAGTCTAGGGGCGGGGAGCTGTTTTTT
TRBJ1-4,TRBD1,TRBV18,CASSLGQGDPNLFF,TGTGCCAGCTCACTGGGACAGGGAGACCCTAACCTGTTTTTT
TRBJ2-5,TRBD1,TRBV7-2,CASSIRQGTTETQYF,TGTGCCAGCAGCATACGACAGGGCACTACGGAGACCCAGTACTTC
TRBJ1-1,TRBD1,TRBV12-5,CASGDTGQTTIYTEAFF,TGTGCTAGTGGCGACACGGGACAGACAACAATTTACACTGAAGCTTTCTTT
TRBJ2-3,TRBD2,TRBV19,CASGTGGDTQYF,TGTGCCAGTGGGACGGGGGGGGATACGCAGTATTTT
TRBJ1-2,-,TRBV6-6,CASSPGEGNYGYTF,TGTGCCAGCAGCCCCGGGGAGGGGAACTATGGCTACACCTTC
TRBJ2-7,-,TRBV27,CASSFGYEQYF,TGTGCCAGCAGTTTCGGCTACGAGCAGTACTTC
TRBJ2-3,-,TRBV20-1,CSAPSTDTQYF,TGCAGTGCTCCCTCGACAGATACGCAGTATTTT
TRBJ2-7,-,TRBV7-2,CASSRSSEYEQYF,TGTGCCAGCAGCCGATCTAGCGAGTACGAGCAGTACTTC
TRBJ2-1,-,TRBV7-2,CASSPDWEEQFF,TGTGCCAGCAGCCCGGACTGGGAAGAGCAGTTCTTC
TRBJ2-1,TRBD2,TRBV19,CASRKLAGENNEQFF,TGTGCCAGTAGGAAACTAGCGGGGGAAAACAATGAGCAGTTCTTC